Detailed here is one TCR beta chain. This receptor's antigen is unknown. Nothing much larger sits one base from this clone, and base qualities are not available. This entry is derived from a study of cytotoxic CD8 clonotypes in ibrutinib-treated CLL (dated by TCRdb to about 2021). In the study overall: The cohort had some eleven relapsed/refractory and approximately 15 treatment-naive patients; 17 to 18 were IGHV unmutated. Of the approximately 90 people in the trial, 26 had longitudinal samples available. On average, each sample had approximately 260,000 productive templates and approximately 100,000 productive rearrangements. Response samples were taken after a median of approximately 12 months on treatment, ranging from roughly 6 to 36 months. Every remission and progressive disease sample was obtained while ibrutinib was still being received by the patients. Responses were partial in some 24 patients and complete in 2; after median approximately 5.5 years follow-up, around 15 stayed in remission and 12 progressed. Cryopreserved peripheral blood mononuclear cells were obtained before treatment, at response, and at either sustained remission or disease progression.

Broad study findings and their caveats: Public clonotypes were rare and either shrank or stayed stable during treatment, and the rise in clonality at ibrutinib response reflected expansion of private clonotypes. At baseline, clonality was higher than in age-matched healthy donors and showed a strong correlation with circulating CD8+ T-cell counts. At ibrutinib response clonality went up, during sustained remission it held steady, and at progression it dropped back toward baseline. Lymph node repertoires were not examined, and the timing of sampling was not matched between patients in sustained remission and those whose disease progressed.

Interpreted using the paper, the time point label stands for: 24 months on ibrutinib. For TCR beta library preparation, around 1.9 micrograms of genomic DNA were extracted from the cryopreserved PBMCs. High-throughput TCR beta sequencing was performed on longitudinal blood samples from CLL patients receiving ibrutinib monotherapy. The patients were enrolled in a single-center, open-label phase 2 trial of ibrutinib monotherapy. Each clonotype received, on average, 10x coverage in deep resolution sequencing performed on a MiSeq, where the target depth lay between 1 in 1 million and 1 in 200,000 T cells. The immunoSEQ hsTCRB Kit was used to generate the TCR beta libraries. The paper's data handling went like this. ImmunoSEQ Data Assistant and ImmunoSEQ Analyzer were used for data analysis, and V, D and J genes were assigned according to IMGT definitions. Clonality, with values ranging from 0 to 1, was calculated as one minus the normalized Shannon entropy of productive rearrangement frequencies. Only overrepresented clonotypes making up at least 0.05% of each patient's repertoire were included in the public clonotype analysis. Fewer than 15 age-matched healthy donor repertoires from immuneACCESS served as clonality controls. The clones in this table, taken by TCRdb from immuneACCESS, are in-frame only. Not every clone is retained; where verified, under half of the shortfall comes from an unresolved V gene, and the cause of the rest is unknown. V and J calls and clone size follow that table, whereas D and trimming were derived from the DNA. Present in this sample are more than 75,000 clones, approximately 77% of which were seen just once. The ten most abundant clones make up around 24% of the sample.

CDR3 length: 16 amino acids, cysteine to phenylalanine. Here the CDR3 DNA is all that survives: 48 bases in frame from base 1. The CDR1 and CDR2 encoded by the germline V gene are WSHSY and SAAADI. Trimming at the junction amounts to 2 bases on V and 2 bases on J, and the germline ends lie 16 bases apart. The rearranged chain carries TRBV10-2 and TRBJ2-7; a tentative D match to TRBD2 spans 5 bases. The sequenced sample was PBMCs, obtained after 24 months of ibrutinib treatment. The sequence derives from a human donor with chronic lymphocytic leukemia. The DNA is TGCGCCAGCAGTGAGACCAAAAAGGACTCAACCTACGAGCAGTACTTC. This translates into CASSETKKDSTYEQYF.